This T cell receptor (beta chain) was sequenced during a study of type 1 regulatory T cells. Study summary: T-allo10 is a Tr1-enriched, alloantigen-specific CD4 T cell product made in vitro. Findings and caveats of the study: Type 1 regulatory T cells had a more restricted TCR repertoire than non-type 1 regulatory T cells.

The CDR3 spans 12 residues. CDR1 and CDR2 from the germline V gene are SGHTA and FQGNSA. Trimming removed 4 bases at V and 7 bases at J, with 9 bases between. TCRdb fed the reads into MiXCR, producing one record per CDR3 protein. The sample carries about 42,000 distinct CDR3 sequences, 9% to 15% recorded once. This clonotype turned up a few times. Its antigen is undetermined. V and J are TRBV7-2 and TRBJ2-3, with a weak D call TRBD2 (6 bases). The origin of this receptor is a human donor in good health. Sequenced input: cultured non-Tr1 T cells, either the whole culture or a sorted T cell fraction (not recorded which). CDR3 DNA: TGTGCCAGCAGCTGGGGACTTAATACGCAGTATTTT. Translated: CASSWGLNTQYF.